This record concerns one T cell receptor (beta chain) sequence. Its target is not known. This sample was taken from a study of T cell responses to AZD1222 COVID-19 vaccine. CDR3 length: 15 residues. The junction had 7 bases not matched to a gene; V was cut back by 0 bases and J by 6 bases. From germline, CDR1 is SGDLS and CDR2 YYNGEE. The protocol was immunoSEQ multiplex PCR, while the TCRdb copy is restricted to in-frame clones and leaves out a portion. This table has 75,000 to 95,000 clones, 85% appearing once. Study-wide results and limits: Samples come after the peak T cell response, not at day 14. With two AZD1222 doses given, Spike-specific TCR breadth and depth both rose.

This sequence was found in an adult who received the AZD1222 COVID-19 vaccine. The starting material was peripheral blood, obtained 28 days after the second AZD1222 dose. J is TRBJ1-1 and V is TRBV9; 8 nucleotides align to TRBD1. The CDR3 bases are TGTGCCAGCAGCGTAGGCCACCAGGGGGCATCTGAAGCTTTCTTT. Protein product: CASSVGHQGASEAFF.